This T cell receptor (beta chain) was identified in a study of T cell repertoires in cytomegalovirus infection. Study-level information: CMV epitopes used comprised recently identified HLA-C-restricted ones and well-studied HLA-B-restricted ones. CMV infection and matching HLA type were both indicated by public TCR beta signatures.

The study's findings and limits: Ex vivo responses were dominated by HLA-C-restricted CMV-specific TCR beta clonotypes.

TCRdb processed the reads anew with MiXCR; each CDR3 protein has one entry. Among roughly 110,000 distinct CDR3 sequences listed, roughly 30% were seen once. Germline-derived CDR1 and CDR2 are SGHAT and FQNNGV. The CDR3 totals 16 residues. V was clipped by 3 bases and J by 2 bases; unmatched bases: 7. Comments on this clonotype: Its specificity is not known.

J is TRBJ2-3 and V is TRBV11-2; 8 nucleotides agree with TRBD1. The clonotype comes from a human donor in good health (CMV status not recorded). Some clones in this sample may be carry-over from other donors' samples. Material: CD8+ T cells from cultured PBMCs, obtained from culture after CMV antigen stimulation. The CDR3 region is CASSFRDRQITDTQYF. The DNA for the CDR3 is TGTGCCAGCAGCTTCCGGGACAGGCAAATCACAGATACGCAGTATTTT.